This T cell receptor beta chain was identified in a study of blood T cell repertoires in COVID-19. Study-wide background: Material from acute and convalescent COVID-19 was sourced from the United States, Italy and Spain. T cells, B-cell-depleted T cells, or PBMCs provided the cDNA or gDNA that served as material.

Study processing details: Cell counts per sample came from amplifying reference gene primers. Measured with immunoSEQ multiplex PCR; TCRdb has only the in-frame clones, and not every one. That table gives V, J and clone size, and the DNA gave D and trimming. The sample contains about 370,000 clones, roughly 90% of which appear only once. The V gene end was trimmed by 2 bases and the J gene end by 5 bases; junction bases not matched to a gene: 7. This CDR3 spans 16 amino acids. The germline CDR1 and CDR2 sequences are MNHEY and SVGEGT. The J gene is TRBJ2-1, the V gene TRBV6-2 or TRBV6-3, with 9 bases lining up with TRBD2. This clonotype was sampled from a young woman with COVID-19, enrolled during active disease. Sequencing input: peripheral blood. The CDR3 DNA reads TGTGCCAGCAGTTACCAGGCAGCGGGGGGAAACAATGAGCAGTTCTTC. The encoded protein is CASSYQAAGGNNEQFF.